This TCR beta chain came from a study of glioma-infiltrating T cells after dendritic cell vaccination. Stated time point: after dendritic cell vaccination, including at tumor progression/relapse. Germline CDR1 reads SGHTA; CDR2 reads FQGTGA. Trimming took off 5 bases at V and 6 bases at J, with 19 bases between the two ends. This CDR3 spans 15 amino acids. The PCR used 60 V beta and 13 J beta primers. The repertoire was sequenced with immunoSEQ multiplex PCR; TCRdb's copy has only in-frame clones and lacks some. The table shows about 65,000 clones, with approximately 86% occurring only once. This clonotype was sampled from a human donor with glioblastoma. This specimen consisted of blood, obtained after dendritic cell vaccination. The chain carries TRBV7-3 and TRBJ1-1; no clear D. CDR3 sequence reads: CASSPHEQLNSEAFF. In nucleotides, the CDR3 is TGTGCCAGCAGCCCCCATGAACAGCTTAATTCTGAAGCTTTCTTT.